This T cell receptor (beta chain) was identified in a study of CD8 T cells in ankylosing spondylitis. Study results and caveats: Characteristic of ankylosing spondylitis blood, it appeared, was a TCR beta motif comprising about eight highly homologous variants.

The CDR3 consists of 14 residues. Germline V lookup: CDR1 SGHRS, CDR2 YFSETQ. Trimming took off 1 base at V and 8 bases at J, with 10 bases between the two ends. Turning to this clonotype: Its antigen remains unknown.

Generation of TCR beta libraries employed quantitative 5'-RACE incorporating molecular barcodes. Using its own MiXCR run on the 5' RACE reads, TCRdb lists one record per CDR3 protein. The profile covers 390,000 or so distinct CDR3 sequences, with under 25% appearing a single time and about 16% taken by the ten largest. The receptor was isolated from a male donor with ankylosing spondylitis. The genes are TRBV5-1 and TRBJ1-6; no definite D call. Material: blood, either unsorted or a sorted T cell fraction (not recorded which). CDR3: CASSLKFGDSPLHF. Written as DNA, the CDR3 is TGCGCCAGCAGCTTGAAGTTTGGGGATTCACCCCTCCACTTT.